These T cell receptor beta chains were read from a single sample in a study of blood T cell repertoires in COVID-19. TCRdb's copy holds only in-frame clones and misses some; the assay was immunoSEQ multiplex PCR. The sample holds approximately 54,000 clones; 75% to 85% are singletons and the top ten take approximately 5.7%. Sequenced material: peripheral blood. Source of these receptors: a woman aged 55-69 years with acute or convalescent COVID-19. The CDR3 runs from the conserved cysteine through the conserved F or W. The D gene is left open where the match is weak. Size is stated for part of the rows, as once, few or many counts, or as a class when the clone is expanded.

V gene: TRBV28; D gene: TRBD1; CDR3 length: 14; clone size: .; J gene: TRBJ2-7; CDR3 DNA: TGTGCCAGCAGTTCACAGGGGTTCCCTTACGAGCAGTACTTC; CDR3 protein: CASSSQGFPYEQYF
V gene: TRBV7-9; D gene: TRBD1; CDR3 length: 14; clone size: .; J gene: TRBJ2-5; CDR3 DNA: TGTGCCAGCAGCTATGGACAGGGCCAAGAGACCCAGTACTTC; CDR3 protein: CASSYGQGQETQYF
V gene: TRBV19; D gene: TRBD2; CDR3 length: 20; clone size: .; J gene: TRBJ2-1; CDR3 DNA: TGTGCCAGTAGTATCAGAGCGGGGGCTAGCGACCCCACCTTTTACGGTGAGCAGTTCTTC; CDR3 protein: CASSIRAGASDPTFYGEQFF
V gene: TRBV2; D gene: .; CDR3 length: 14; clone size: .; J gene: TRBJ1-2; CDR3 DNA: TGTGCCAGCAGTGAAGATGAGGGAGACTATGGCTACACCTTC; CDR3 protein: CASSEDEGDYGYTF
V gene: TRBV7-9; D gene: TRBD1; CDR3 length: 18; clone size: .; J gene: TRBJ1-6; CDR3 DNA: TGTGCCAGCAGCTCGGCGGGACAGCCCTTGGGGTATAATTCACCCCTCCACTTT; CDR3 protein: CASSSAGQPLGYNSPLHF
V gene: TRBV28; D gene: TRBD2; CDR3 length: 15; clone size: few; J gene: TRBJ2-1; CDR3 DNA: TGTGCCAGCACCTCTTCCGGCGGGGGATACAATGAGCAGTTCTTC; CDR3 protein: CASTSSGGGYNEQFF
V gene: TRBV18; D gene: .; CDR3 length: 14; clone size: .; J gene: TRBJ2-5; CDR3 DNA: TGTGCCAGCTCACTGTCAGGGTTCGAGGAGACCCAGTACTTC; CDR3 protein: CASSLSGFEETQYF
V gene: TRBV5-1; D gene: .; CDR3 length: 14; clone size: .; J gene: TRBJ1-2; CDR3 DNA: TGCGCCAGCAGCTTGGACAGGGCTAACTATGGCTACACCTTC; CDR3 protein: CASSLDRANYGYTF
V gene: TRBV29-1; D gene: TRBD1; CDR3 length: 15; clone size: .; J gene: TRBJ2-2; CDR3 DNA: TGCAGCGTTGTGACAGGGCCAATTAATTCCGGGGAGCTGTTTTTT; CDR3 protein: CSVVTGPINSGELFF
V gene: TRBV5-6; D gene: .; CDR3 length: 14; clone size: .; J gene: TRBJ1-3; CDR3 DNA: TGTGCCAGCAGCTGGAGAGCCTCTGGAAACACCATATATTTT; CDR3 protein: CASSWRASGNTIYF
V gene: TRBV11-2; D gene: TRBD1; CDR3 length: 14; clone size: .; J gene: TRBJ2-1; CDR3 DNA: TGTGCCAGCAGGGTGACAGGGTCTGGCAATGAGCAGTTCTTC; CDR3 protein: CASRVTGSGNEQFF
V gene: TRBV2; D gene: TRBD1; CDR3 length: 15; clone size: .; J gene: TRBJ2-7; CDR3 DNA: TGTGCCAGCAGTGAACAAGGACAGGGTCCATACGAGCAGTACTTC; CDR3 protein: CASSEQGQGPYEQYF
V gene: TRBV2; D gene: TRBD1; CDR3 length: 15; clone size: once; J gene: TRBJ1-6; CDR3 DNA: TGTGCCAGCAGTGTAGACAGGGGGTATAATTCACCCCTCCACTTT; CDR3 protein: CASSVDRGYNSPLHF
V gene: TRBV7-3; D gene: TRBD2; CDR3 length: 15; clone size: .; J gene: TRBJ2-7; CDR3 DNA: TGTGCCAGCAGCTTGGCTAGCGGGGCCACCTACGAGCAGTACTTC; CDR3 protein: CASSLASGATYEQYF
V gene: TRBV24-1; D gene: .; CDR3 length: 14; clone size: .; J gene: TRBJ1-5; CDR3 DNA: TGTGCCACCAGTGACTCAGCGGGGCCTCAGCCCCAGCATTTT; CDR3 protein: CATSDSAGPQPQHF
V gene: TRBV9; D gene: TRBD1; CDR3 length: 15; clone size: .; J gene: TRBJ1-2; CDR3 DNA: TGTGCCAGCAGCGCCAGGACAGGGGGCGGCTATGGCTACACCTTC; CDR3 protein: CASSARTGGGYGYTF
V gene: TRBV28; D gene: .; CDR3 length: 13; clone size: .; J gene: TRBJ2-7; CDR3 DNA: TGTGCCAGCAGTTTATCTAGTCGGTACGAGCAGTACTTC; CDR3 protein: CASSLSSRYEQYF
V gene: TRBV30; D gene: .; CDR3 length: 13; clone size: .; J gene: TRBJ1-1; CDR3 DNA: TGTGCCTGGAGTGTTGAAGCTAAATACGTGGCTTTCTTT; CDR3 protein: CAWSVEAKYVAFF
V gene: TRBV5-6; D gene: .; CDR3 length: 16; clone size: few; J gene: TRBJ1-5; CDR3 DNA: TGTGCCAGCAGCTTGGCGGGGTTTTTGAACAATCAGCCCCAGCATTTT; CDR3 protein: CASSLAGFLNNQPQHF
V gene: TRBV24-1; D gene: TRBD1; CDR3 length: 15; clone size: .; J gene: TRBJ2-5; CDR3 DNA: TGTGCCACCAGTGATCCCGGGACAGGGCTGGAGACCCAGTACTTC; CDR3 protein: CATSDPGTGLETQYF
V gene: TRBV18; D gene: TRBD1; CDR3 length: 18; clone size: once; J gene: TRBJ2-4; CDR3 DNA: TGTGCCAGCTCACCGGCGGGACAGGGGAGCCTAGCCAAAAACATTCAGTACTTC; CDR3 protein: CASSPAGQGSLAKNIQYF
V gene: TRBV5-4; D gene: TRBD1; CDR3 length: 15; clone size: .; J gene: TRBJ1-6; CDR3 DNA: TGTGCCACCAAAAAGAGGGGGCGCGAGAATTCACCCCTCCACTTT; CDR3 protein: CATKKRGRENSPLHF
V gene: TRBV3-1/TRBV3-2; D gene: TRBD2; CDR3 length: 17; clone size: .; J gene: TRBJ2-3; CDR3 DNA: TGTGCCAGCAGCACAACTAGCGGGGGCCCTAGCACAGATACGCAGTATTTT; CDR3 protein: CASSTTSGGPSTDTQYF
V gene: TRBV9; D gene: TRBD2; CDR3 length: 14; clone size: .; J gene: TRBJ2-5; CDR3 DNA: TGTGCCAGCACCCCGACTAGCGGGGGGGAGACCCAGTACTTC; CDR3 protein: CASTPTSGGETQYF
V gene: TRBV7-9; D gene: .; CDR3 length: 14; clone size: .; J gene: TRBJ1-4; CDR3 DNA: TGTGCCAGCAGCTTAGCTTCGGGAGCCGAAAAACTGTTTTTT; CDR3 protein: CASSLASGAEKLFF
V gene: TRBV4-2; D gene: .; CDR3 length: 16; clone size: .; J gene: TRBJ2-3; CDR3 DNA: TGTGCCAGCAGCGTGGTACAATCGACTAGCACAGATACGCAGTATTTT; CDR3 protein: CASSVVQSTSTDTQYF
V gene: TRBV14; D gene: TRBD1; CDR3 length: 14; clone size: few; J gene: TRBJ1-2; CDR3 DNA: TGTGCCAGCAGCCACTCGACAGGGATATATGGCTACACCTTC; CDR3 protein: CASSHSTGIYGYTF
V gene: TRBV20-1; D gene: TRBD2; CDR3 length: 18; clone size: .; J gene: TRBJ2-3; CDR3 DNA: TGCAGTGCTAGTGGGTCCCCGACCGGACTAGCGTACACAGATACGCAGTATTTT; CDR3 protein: CSASGSPTGLAYTDTQYF
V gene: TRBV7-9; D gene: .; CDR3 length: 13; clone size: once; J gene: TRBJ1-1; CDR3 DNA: TGTGCCAGCAGCCTAAAACAGGTTCCTGAAGCTTTCTTT; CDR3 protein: CASSLKQVPEAFF
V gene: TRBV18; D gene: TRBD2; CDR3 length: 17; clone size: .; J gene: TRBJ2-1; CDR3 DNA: TGTGCCAGCTCACCACGCGGACTAGCGGGAGCCTACAATGAGCAGTTCTTC; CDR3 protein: CASSPRGLAGAYNEQFF
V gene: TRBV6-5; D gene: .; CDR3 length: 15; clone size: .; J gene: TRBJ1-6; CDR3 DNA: TGTGCCAGCAGTTACCAACAGGGAGTGGTAACACCCCTCCACTTT; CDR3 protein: CASSYQQGVVTPLHF
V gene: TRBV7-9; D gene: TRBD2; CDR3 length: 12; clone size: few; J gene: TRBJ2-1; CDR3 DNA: TGTGCCAGCAGCTTAGACTTAGGTGCGGGAGTCTTC; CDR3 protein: CASSLDLGAGVF
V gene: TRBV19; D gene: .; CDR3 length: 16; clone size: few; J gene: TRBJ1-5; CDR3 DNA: TGTGCCAGTAGTATTGATAAAGGGGCTTCCAATCAGCCCCAGCATTTT; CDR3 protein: CASSIDKGASNQPQHF
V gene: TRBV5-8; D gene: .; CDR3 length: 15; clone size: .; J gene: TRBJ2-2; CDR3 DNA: TGTGCCAGCAGCTTGACAGGCGCGAACACCGGGGAGCTGTTTTTT; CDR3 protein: CASSLTGANTGELFF
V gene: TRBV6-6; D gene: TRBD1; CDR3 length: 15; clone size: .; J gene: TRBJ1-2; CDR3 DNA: TGTGCCAGCAGTTACACTGGACAGGGCGGCTATGGCTACACCTTC; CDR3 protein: CASSYTGQGGYGYTF
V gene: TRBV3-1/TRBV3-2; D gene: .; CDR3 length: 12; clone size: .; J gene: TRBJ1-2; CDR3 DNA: TGTGCCAGCAGCTCAAGCAGGGGCGGCTACACCTTC; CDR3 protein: CASSSSRGGYTF
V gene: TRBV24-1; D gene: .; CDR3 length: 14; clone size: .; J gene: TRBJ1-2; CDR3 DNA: TGTGCCACCAGTGATGCTGGGGCCGTCTATGGCTACACCTTC; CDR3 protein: CATSDAGAVYGYTF
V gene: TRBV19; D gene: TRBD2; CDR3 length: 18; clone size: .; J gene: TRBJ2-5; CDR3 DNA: TGTGCCAGTAGTATCCGGGCCGGGACTAGCGGGAAAGCGGAGACCCAGTACTTC; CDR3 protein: CASSIRAGTSGKAETQYF
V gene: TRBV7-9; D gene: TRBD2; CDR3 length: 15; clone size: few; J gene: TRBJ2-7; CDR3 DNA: TGTGCCAGCAGCTTAGCGCGGGGGTTCGCCTACGAGCAGTACTTC; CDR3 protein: CASSLARGFAYEQYF
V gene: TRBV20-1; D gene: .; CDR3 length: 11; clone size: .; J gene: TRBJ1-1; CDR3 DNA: TGCAGTGCTAATGACATCACTGAAGCTTTCTTT; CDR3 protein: CSANDITEAFF
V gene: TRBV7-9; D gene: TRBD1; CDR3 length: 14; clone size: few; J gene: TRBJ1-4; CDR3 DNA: TGTGCCAGCAGCTTAAATACAGGGGTTGAAAAACTGTTTTTT; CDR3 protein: CASSLNTGVEKLFF
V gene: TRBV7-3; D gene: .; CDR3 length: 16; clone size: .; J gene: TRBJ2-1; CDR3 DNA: TGTGCCAGCAGCTTAATGGGGGGGCCTTCCTACAATGAGCAGTTCTTC; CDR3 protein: CASSLMGGPSYNEQFF
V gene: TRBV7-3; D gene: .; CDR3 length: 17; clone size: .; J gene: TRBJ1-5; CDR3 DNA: TGTGCCAGCAGCTCCGCCGCGACAGCCCCCGAAGTGAAACCCCAGCATTTT; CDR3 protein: CASSSAATAPEVKPQHF
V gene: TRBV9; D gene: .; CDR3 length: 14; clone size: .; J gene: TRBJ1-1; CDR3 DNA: TGTGCCAGCAGCGTAGAGGCAGGGGCCACTGAAGCTTTCTTT; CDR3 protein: CASSVEAGATEAFF
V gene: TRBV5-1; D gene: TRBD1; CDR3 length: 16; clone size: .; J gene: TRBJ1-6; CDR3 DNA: TGCGCCAGCAGCTCCAGACAGGGGACGGGAGATTCACCCCTCCACTTT; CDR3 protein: CASSSRQGTGDSPLHF
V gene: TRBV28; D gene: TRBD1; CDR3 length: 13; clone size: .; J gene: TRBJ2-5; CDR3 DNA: TGTGCCAGCAGCAAACAGGGGCCAGAGACCCAGTACTTC; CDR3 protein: CASSKQGPETQYF
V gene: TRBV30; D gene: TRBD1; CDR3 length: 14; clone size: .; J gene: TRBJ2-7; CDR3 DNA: TGTGCCTGGAATCTGCCGGGACAGGGGGACGAGCAGTACTTC; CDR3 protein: CAWNLPGQGDEQYF
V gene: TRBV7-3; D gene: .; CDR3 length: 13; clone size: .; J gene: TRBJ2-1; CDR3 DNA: TGTGCCAGCAGCCTAGGAAGCTACAATGAGCAGTTCTTC; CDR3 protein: CASSLGSYNEQFF
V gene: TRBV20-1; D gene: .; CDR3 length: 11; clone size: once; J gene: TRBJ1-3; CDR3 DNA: TGCAGTGCACGGAGGACAAACACCATATATTTT; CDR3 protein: CSARRTNTIYF
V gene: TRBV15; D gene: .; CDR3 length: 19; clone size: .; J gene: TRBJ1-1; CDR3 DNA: TGTGCCACCAGCAGAGATAGGGAAGAGAGGGTACCCATGAACACTGAAGCTTTCTTT; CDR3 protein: CATSRDREERVPMNTEAFF
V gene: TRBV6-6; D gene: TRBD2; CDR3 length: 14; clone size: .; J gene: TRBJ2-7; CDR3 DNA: TGTGCCAGCACCGAGACTAGCGGGTTCTACGAGCAGTACTTC; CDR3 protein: CASTETSGFYEQYF